The 19 T cell receptor beta chains reported below all come from one sample, sequenced in a study of radiotherapy plus CTLA-4 blockade in lung cancer. Generated by immunoSEQ multiplex PCR, the TCRdb table keeps only in-frame clones and is missing some. Altogether about 73,000 clones are present, around 86% being singletons, with the ten largest covering less than 45%. The sample was peripheral blood, taken from a patient treated with radiotherapy plus ipilimumab. The origin of the receptors is a human donor with non-small cell lung cancer that progressed on radiotherapy plus ipilimumab.

The count of this clone is one. The J gene is TRBJ1-1, the V gene TRBV18, with a possible D match to TRBD1 (6 bases). Germline-derived CDR1 and CDR2 are KGHSH and LQKENI. The CDR3 loop spans 14 amino acids. Trimming stripped 5 bases from V and 1 base from J, with 11 bases between. The CDR3 loop reads CASSTTGPNTEAFF. DNA of the CDR3: TGTGCCAGCTCAACGACAGGTCCGAACACTGAAGCTTTCTTT.

This chain uses TRBV7-8 with TRBJ1-2, with D perhaps TRBD1 (5 bases). This CDR3 region has 17 residues. V was trimmed by 5 bases and J by 2 bases, leaving 21 bases between them. CDR1 is SGHVS, CDR2 FQNEAQ, per germline. The CDR3 reads CASSPTLYDRTNYGYTF. Here the CDR3 DNA reads TGTGCCAGCAGCCCAACTCTTTACGACAGAACAAACTATGGCTACACCTTC.

The V call is TRBV9, the J call TRBJ1-5; no firm D call. Looked up from germline, CDR1 is SGDLS and CDR2 is YYNGEE. There are 17 residues in the CDR3. V was trimmed by 0 bases and J by 2 bases, leaving 15 bases between them. As DNA, the CDR3 is TGTGCCAGCAGCGTAGCCACCCCGGGAGAAGGCAATCAGCCCCAGCATTTT. This translates into CASSVATPGEGNQPQHF.

V and J are TRBV28 and TRBJ2-7; TRBD1 might be the D (6 bases). Germline CDR1 and CDR2: MDHEN and SYDVKM. The CDR3 contains 15 residues. Trimming pared 8 bases from V and 0 bases from J, leaving 17 bases between. CDR3 amino acids: CASGAGQTASYEQYV. The CDR3, as DNA: TGTGCCAGCGGAGCCGGACAGACAGCCTCCTACGAGCAGTACGTC.

This sequence joins TRBV28 and TRBJ2-3; the match to TRBD2 covers 8 bases. V shed 5 bases and J 4 bases; nucleotides not matched to a gene: 11. Germline assignment: CDR1 MDHEN and CDR2 SYDVKM. The CDR3 has 16 amino acids. CDR3 sequence reads: CASSIGGAGGSDTQYF. DNA of the CDR3: TGTGCCAGCAGTATAGGGGGGGCGGGAGGATCAGATACGCAGTATTTT.

This chain uses TRBV14 with TRBJ2-5; D might be TRBD2 (5 bases). The CDR3 has 12 residues. The germline CDR1 and CDR2 sequences are SGHDN and FVKESK. V lost 3 bases and J 5 bases, leaving 7 bases between the germline ends. The CDR3 DNA sequence: TGTGCCAGCAGCCAGAGAGGGGAGACCCAGTACTTC. The encoded protein is CASSQRGETQYF.

This clone was recorded only once. This sequence joins TRBV5-6 and TRBJ2-7; 8 bases are shared with TRBD2. Germline V gives CDR1 SGHDT, CDR2 YYEEEE. The trim removed 5 bases at V and 0 bases at J, leaving 10 bases unmatched. The CDR3 totals 16 residues. DNA of the CDR3: TGTGCCAGCAGTATAGGGCAGCGGGGGCACTCCTACGAGCAGTACGTC. This codes for CASSIGQRGHSYEQYV.

The chain has TRBV5-6 and TRBJ2-7; 11 bases map to TRBD2. The CDR3 has 16 residues. The J segment lost 3 bases and the V segment lost 4 bases, leaving 9 bases of the junction unmatched. Germline-derived CDR1 and CDR2 are SGHDT and YYEEEE. DNA for the CDR3: TGTGCCAGCAGCGCAGGACTAGCGGGTCCCATCTACGAGCAGTACGTC. It codes for CASSAGLAGPIYEQYV.

The chain joins TRBV5-8 to TRBJ1-3; possibly TRBD1 for D (5 bases). The CDR3 is 14 amino acids. With 0 bases removed from V and 4 bases from J, the gap between germline ends came to 8 bases. The V gene's germline CDR1 is SGHTS and CDR2 YDEGEE. This CDR3 is CASSLVSGGNTIYF. CDR3 bases: TGTGCCAGCAGCTTGGTTTCAGGGGGAAACACCATATATTTT.

The chain has TRBV5-8 and TRBJ2-2; no clear D. The V end was cut by 9 bases, the J end by 5 bases, with 20 bases between. In germline, CDR1 is SGHTS, CDR2 YDEGEE. The CDR3 runs to 15 residues. CDR3 DNA sequence: TGTGCCACTCCTTTTGGCAGATTAAGAACCGGGGAGCTGTTTTTT. Encoded protein: CATPFGRLRTGELFF.

The chain couples TRBV21-1 to TRBJ2-1; TRBD2 is taken as the D call from the table, unchecked against the DNA. TRBV21-1 is termed a pseudogene. The CDR3 consists of 17 residues. This chain's CDR3 is CASTPNGRGDGEGEQFF. DNA for the CDR3: TGTGCCAGCACCCCTAACGGGAGGGGGGATGGAGAAGGTGAGCAGTTCTTC.

The chain has TRBV13 and TRBJ2-3; the match to TRBD2 covers 9 bases. This CDR3 has 17 residues. V dropped 1 base and J dropped 5; count of bases not matched to a gene: 10. From germline, CDR1 is PRHDT and CDR2 FYEKMQ (reference sequence). The CDR3 here is CASSLVPGTSPIDTQYF. CDR3 bases: TGTGCCAGCAGCTTAGTTCCCGGGACTAGCCCTATAGATACGCAGTATTTT. Drawing the rest from reference TRBV13 and TRBJ2-3, the complete variable domain is AAGVIQSPRHLIKEKRETATLKCYPIPRHDTVYWYQQGPGQDPQFLISFYEKMQSDKGSIPDRFSAQQFSDYHSELNMSSLELGDSALYFCASSLVPGTSPIDTQYFGPGTRLTVL.

The CDR3: CARSLWDSVSSETQYF. DNA for the CDR3: TGTGCCAGAAGCTTGTGGGACAGCGTGTCTTCGGAGACCCAGTACTTC. The chain uses TRBV5-3 and TRBJ2-5, with 7 bases aligning to TRBD1. TRBV5-3 is given ORF status, its function remaining uncertain. The CDR3 totals 16 residues. V lost 1 base to trimming and J lost 5 bases; unmatched junction nucleotides: 11.

In DNA form, the CDR3 reads TGTGCCAGCAGTTACGCCCCACTCGATCAGCCCCAGCATTTT. Protein sequence: CASSYAPLDQPQHF. This sequence joins TRBV6-6 and TRBJ1-5, with D hard to call. Trimming took off 2 bases at V and 5 bases at J, with 10 bases between the two ends. In germline, CDR1 is MNHNY, CDR2 SVGAGI (reference sequence). CDR3 length: 14 amino acids.

V gene TRBV9 combines with J gene TRBJ2-7; D ambiguous. Germline V gene data show CDR1 as SGDLS and CDR2 as YYNGEE. Trimming removed 3 bases from V and 3 bases from J, with 19 bases in between. This CDR3 contains 16 residues. The CDR3 here is CASSGSMASVNYEQYF. The DNA of the CDR3 is TGTGCCAGCAGCGGGAGTATGGCCTCTGTGAACTACGAGCAGTACTTC. The whole variable domain, filled in from reference TRBV9 and TRBJ2-7, reads DSGVTQTPKHLITATGQRVTLRCSPRSGDLSVYWYQQSLDQGLQFLIQYYNGEERAKGNILERFSAQQFPDLHSELNLSSLELGDSALYFCASSGSMASVNYEQYFGPGTRLTVT.

V and J are TRBV7-3 and TRBJ2-5; 12 nucleotides line up with TRBD2. Germline CDR1 is SGHTA and CDR2 is FQGTGA. CDR3 length: 16 amino acids. Trimming at V came to 4 bases and at J to 1 base, leaving 4 bases not matched to a gene. The CDR3 region has the DNA TGTGCCAGCAGCTGGGGACTAGCGGGCCGCCAAGAGACCCAGTACTTC. Protein sequence: CASSWGLAGRQETQYF.

The chain combines TRBV30 with TRBJ1-1; 8 positions agree with TRBD1. Germline V gene sequence: CDR1 GTSNPN, CDR2 SVGIG (reference sequence). With 5 bases clipped from V and 6 bases from J, the junction kept 14 bases outside the gene matches. This CDR3 has 15 residues. The CDR3 bases are TGTGCCTGGTGGGGGCCCGGACAGGGTGGCCCTGAAGCTTTCTTT. Translation: CAWWGPGQGGPEAFF.

The chain joins TRBV19 to TRBJ1-5; perhaps TRBD1 as D (5 bases). V was pared by 1 base and J by 4 bases, with 11 bases between. CDR1 is LNHDA, CDR2 SQIVND, per germline (reference sequence). The CDR3 consists of 15 residues. As DNA, the CDR3 is TGTGCCAGTAGTATAGTCCCGACAGCAAATCAGCCCCAGCATTTT. It is translated as CASSIVPTANQPQHF.

This clone was seen only a few times. The chain combines TRBV2 with TRBJ1-3; no reliable D call. The CDR3 sequence is 14 residues long. CDR1 is SNHLY and CDR2 is FYNNEI in the germline V gene. The V end lost 2 bases, the J end lost 9 bases, and 14 bases lay between the germline ends. The CDR3 is CASSETLGSATIYF. The CDR3 bases are TGTGCCAGCAGTGAAACCCTGGGGTCCGCCACCATATATTTT.